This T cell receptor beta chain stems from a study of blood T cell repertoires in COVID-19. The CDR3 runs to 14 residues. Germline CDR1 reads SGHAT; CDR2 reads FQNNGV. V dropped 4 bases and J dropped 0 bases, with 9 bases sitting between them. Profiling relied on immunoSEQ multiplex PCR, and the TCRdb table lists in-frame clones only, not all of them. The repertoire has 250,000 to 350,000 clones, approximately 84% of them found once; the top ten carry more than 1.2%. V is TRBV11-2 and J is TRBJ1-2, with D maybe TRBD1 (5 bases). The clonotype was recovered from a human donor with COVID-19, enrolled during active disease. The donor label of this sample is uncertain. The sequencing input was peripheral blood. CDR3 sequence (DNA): TGTGCCAGCAGCTGGACGGGGGCTAACTATGGCTACACCTTC. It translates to CASSWTGANYGYTF.